The present TCR beta chain was sequenced within a study of blood T cell repertoires in COVID-19. Study information: PBMCs, B-cell-depleted T cells, or T cells were the source of the cDNA or gDNA that made up the material.

Ages ranged from about 18 to 89 years, with residence in about two dozen US areas. Which cohort a participant joined came from the clinical history participants gave. Per germline, CDR1 MNHEY and CDR2 SVGAGI. The V segment lost 6 bases and the J segment 6 bases; nucleotides outside the gene matches: 1. The CDR3 sequence is 11 residues long. Per the original data handling: Counts of nucleated cells, estimated from reference gene primer amplification, were obtained. Libraries were prepared by immunoSEQ multiplex PCR; TCRdb keeps only in-frame clonotypes and omits some of them. The D gene and trimming were derived from the DNA, and the V and J assignments and clone size from that table. The table has 350,000 to 450,000 clones, over 75% seen once; the top ten hold roughly 1.1%.

The V and J genes are TRBV6-5 and TRBJ1-1; 7 bases line up with TRBD1. This TCR came from a man younger than 45 who had recovered from COVID-19. What was sequenced was PBMCs or T cells enriched from blood (not recorded which). CDR3 region: CASSGQAEAFF. CDR3 bases: TGTGCCAGCAGCGGACAGGCTGAAGCTTTCTTT.